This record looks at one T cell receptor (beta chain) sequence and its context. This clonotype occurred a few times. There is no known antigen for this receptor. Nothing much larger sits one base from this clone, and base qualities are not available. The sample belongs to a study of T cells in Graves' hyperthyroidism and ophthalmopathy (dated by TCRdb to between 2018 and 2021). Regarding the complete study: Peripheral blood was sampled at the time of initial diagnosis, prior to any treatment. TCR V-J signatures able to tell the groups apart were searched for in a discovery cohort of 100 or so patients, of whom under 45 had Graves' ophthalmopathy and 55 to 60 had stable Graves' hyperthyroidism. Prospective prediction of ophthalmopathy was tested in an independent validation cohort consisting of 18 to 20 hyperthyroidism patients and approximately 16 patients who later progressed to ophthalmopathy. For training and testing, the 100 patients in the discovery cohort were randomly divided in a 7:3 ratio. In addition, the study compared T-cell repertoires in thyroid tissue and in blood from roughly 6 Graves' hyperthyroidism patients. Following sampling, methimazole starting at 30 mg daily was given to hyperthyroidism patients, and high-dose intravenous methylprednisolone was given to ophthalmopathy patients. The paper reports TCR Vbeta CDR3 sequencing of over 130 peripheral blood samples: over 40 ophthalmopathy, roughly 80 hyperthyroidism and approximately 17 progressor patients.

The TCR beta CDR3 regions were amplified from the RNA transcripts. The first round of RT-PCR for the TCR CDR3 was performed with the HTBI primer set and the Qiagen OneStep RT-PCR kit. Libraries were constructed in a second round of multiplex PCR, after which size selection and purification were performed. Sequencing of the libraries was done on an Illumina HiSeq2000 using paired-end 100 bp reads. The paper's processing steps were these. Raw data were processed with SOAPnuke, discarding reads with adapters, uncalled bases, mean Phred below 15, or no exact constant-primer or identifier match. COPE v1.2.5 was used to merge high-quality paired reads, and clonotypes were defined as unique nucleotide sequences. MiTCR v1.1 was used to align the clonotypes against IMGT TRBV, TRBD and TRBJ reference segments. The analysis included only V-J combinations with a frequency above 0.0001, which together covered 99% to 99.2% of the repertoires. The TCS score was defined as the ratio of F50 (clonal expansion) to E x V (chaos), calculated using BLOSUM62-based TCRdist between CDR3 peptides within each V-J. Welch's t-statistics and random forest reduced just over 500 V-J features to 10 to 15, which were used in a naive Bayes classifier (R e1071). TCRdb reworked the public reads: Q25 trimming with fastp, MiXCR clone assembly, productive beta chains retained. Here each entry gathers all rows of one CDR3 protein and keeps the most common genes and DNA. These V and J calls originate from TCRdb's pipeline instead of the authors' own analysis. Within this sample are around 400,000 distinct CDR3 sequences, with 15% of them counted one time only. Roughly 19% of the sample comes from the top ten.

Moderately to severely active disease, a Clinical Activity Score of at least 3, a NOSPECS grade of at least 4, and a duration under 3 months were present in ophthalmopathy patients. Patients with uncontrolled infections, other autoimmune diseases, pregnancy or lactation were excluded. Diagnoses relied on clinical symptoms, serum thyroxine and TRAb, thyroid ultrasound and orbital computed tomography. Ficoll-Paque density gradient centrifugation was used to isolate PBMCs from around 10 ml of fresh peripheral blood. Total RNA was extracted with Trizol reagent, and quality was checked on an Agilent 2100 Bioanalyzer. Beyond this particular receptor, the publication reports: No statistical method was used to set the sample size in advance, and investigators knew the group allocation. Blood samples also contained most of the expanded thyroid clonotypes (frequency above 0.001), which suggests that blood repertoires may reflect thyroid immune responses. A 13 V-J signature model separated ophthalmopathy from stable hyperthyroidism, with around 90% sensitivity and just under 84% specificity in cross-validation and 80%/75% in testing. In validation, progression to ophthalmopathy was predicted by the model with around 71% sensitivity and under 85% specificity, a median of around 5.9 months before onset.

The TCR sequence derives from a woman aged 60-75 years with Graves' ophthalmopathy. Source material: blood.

Read as DNA, the sequence is TGTGCCAGCAGAGTAGCGAACTCCTACGAGCAGTACTTC. It translates as CASRVANSYEQYF. Here the chain combines TRBV28 and TRBJ2-7; a tentative D match to TRBD2 spans 5 bases. Trimming costs V 6 bases and J 0 bases, and their ends lie 9 bases apart. The CDR3, cysteine through phenylalanine, is 13 amino acids long. The entry retains the CDR3 DNA only, 39 bases that are in frame from base 1. Based on the germline V gene, the CDR1 and CDR2 sequences are MDHEN and SYDVKM. With the rest looked up from the reference TRBV28 and TRBJ2-7 genes rather than sequenced, the full variable domain is DVKVTQSSRYLVKRTGEKVFLECVQDMDHENMFWYRQDPGLGLRLIYFSYDVKMKEKGDIPEGYSVSREKKERFSLILESASTNQTSMYLCASRVANSYEQYFGPGTRLTVT.